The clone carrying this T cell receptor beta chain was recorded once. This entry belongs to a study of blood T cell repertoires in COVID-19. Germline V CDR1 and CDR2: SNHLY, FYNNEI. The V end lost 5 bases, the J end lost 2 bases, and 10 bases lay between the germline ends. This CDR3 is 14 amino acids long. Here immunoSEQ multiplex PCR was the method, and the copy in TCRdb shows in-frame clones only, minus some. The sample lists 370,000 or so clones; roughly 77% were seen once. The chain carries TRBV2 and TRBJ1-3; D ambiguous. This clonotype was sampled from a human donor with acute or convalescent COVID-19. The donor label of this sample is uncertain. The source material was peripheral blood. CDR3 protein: CASSLEITGNTIYF. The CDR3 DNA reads TGTGCCAGCAGTTTAGAGATAACTGGAAACACCATATATTTT.